This TCR beta chain is from a study of identical twins (TCRdb year 2016). With regard to the full study: To test whether fetal clonotypes persist, the study used deep sequencing on TCR alpha and beta repertoires from monozygotic twins, unrelated adults of various ages, and cord blood. To rule out contamination, the twin experiments were replicated at different times with different library preparation protocols. The paper's findings and limits, for the study overall: Because the same donors could not be followed over many years, the conclusions depended on cross-sectional statistical analysis. Compared with coincidental sharing between unrelated individuals, out-of-frame TCR alpha sequences shared between twins showed an excess of sequences with low generation probability. Invariant T cells such as MAIT and iNKT could partly confound zero-insertion analyses, though diverse VJ usage argued against this for most clonotypes. Out-of-frame TCR alpha sharing in monozygotic twins was systematically underestimated by recombination models, whereas sharing between unrelated individuals was in agreement with the recombination models. Abundant cord blood beta clonotypes had fewer insertions, young adult naive repertoires showed a similar but weaker trend, and memory repertoires showed no such trend. In beta out-of-frame sequences, excess twin sharing was weaker, because having fewer shared sequences lowered the signal-to-noise ratio.

This clonotype occurred many times. The clone's antigen remains unknown. Qualities for individual bases were not recorded, and no much larger clone is one base off. Only healthy Caucasian donors were included. Three pairs of female monozygotic twins, all aged roughly 18 to 29 years, were included in the twin cohort. Peripheral blood mononuclear cells were used as the source from which RNA for TCR libraries was isolated. The CDR3 measures 19 amino acids from cysteine to phenylalanine. The only DNA kept is the CDR3, 57 bases in frame from the first base. The germline V end is reduced by 1 base and the J end by 3 bases; junction bases left unmatched: 16. As encoded in the germline V gene, CDR1 is SGHAT while CDR2 is FQNNGV. The library was generated by 5' RACE. The reads were generated on an Illumina HiSeq 2000. Template switching added a universal primer binding site, and the final cDNA carried a unique molecular identifier that allowed TCR cDNA molecules to be counted accurately. Specific primers in the conserved constant-segment region were used to synthesize first-strand cDNA for TCR alpha and beta chains. To control for contamination, every cDNA library was double barcoded, receiving both a SMART-Mk sample barcode and Illumina barcodes. TruSeq adapter sequences, together with Illumina sample barcodes, were added in two successive PCR steps. TCR alpha and beta cDNA libraries were sequenced on the Illumina HiSeq platform with custom primers. The study's own analysis went as follows. MiGEC was used to process raw reads and extract unique molecular identifiers, and MiXCR was used to find CDR3 positions. Recombination models were inferred per individual with the repgenHMM and IGoR tools using an EM algorithm. The analysis of shared clonotypes was done with the tcR package in R, with sharing normalized by the product of cloneset sizes. Out-of-frame nonproductive sequences were analyzed to study raw recombination free of thymic and clonal selection effects. The public sequencing data were trimmed at Q25 with fastp and processed into clonotypes with MiXCR by TCRdb, which kept only in-frame beta chains. Identical CDR3 proteins give one entry, which carries the most common genes and DNA. These V and J calls rely on TCRdb rather than the paper's analysis. This sample holds 570,000 or so distinct CDR3 sequences; nearly 10% were observed only once. The top ten hold approximately 3% of the sample.

The same data also went into a second study, on yellow fever vaccine responses in identical twins. As the second study states: The T cell response to vaccination in identical twins was reported by the authors to appear partly convergent and partly personalized. Focusing on identical twins, the study followed the T cell clones that responded to the vaccine, and did so with precision.

This TCR derives from a young woman in good health. The sequencing input was PBMCs. The sequence joins TRBV11-2 to TRBJ2-3, with 7 junctional bases fitting TRBD1. DNA sequence: TGTGCCAGCAGCTTAGGGGTCCGGGACAGTTGGTTCGGGACAGATACGCAGTATTTT. This is translated as CASSLGVRDSWFGTDTQYF. Beyond the CDR3, the reference TRBV11-2 and TRBJ2-3 genes provide the residues; the full variable domain reads: EAGVAQSPRYKIIEKRQSVAFWCNPISGHATLYWYQQILGQGPKLLIQFQNNGVVDDSQLPKDRFSAERLKGVDSTLKIQPAKLEDSAVYLCASSLGVRDSWFGTDTQYFGPGTRLTVL.